These T cell receptor beta chains were read from a single sample in a study of blood T cell repertoires in COVID-19. Profiled with immunoSEQ multiplex PCR; TCRdb holds only in-frame clones, not every one. This table has some 530,000 clones, roughly 85% appearing once. Sample: peripheral blood. The receptors shown here come from a human donor in a cohort sampled during active COVID-19. Both conserved end residues are part of each CDR3. D genes are given only for firm matches. Where a row states a size, it is once, few, many or the class of an expanded clone; other rows omit it.

clone_size	v_call	j_call	d_call	cdr3_nt	cdr3_aa
.	TRBV5-1	TRBJ2-5	TRBD1	TGCGCCAGCAGGAGGACAGGGGCCCTACTAAATCAAGAGACCCAGTACTTC	CASRRTGALLNQETQYF
.	TRBV29-1	TRBJ2-7	.	TGCAGCGTTGAAGATCGAGGGTTCACCTACGAGCAGTACTTC	CSVEDRGFTYEQYF
.	TRBV28	TRBJ1-2	TRBD1	TGTGCCAGCAGTATACCACAGGGGGAGGGCTATGGCTACACCTTC	CASSIPQGEGYGYTF
.	TRBV5-1	TRBJ1-1	TRBD1	TGCGCCAGCAGCTCGGGACAGGGGACTGAAGCTTTCTTT	CASSSGQGTEAFF
.	TRBV2	TRBJ1-2	TRBD1	TGTGCCAGCAGTGGGACAGGGGGTAGTGGCTACACCTTC	CASSGTGGSGYTF
.	TRBV2	TRBJ2-5	TRBD2	TGTGCCAGCAGTGAAGCGCATCCTAGCGGGTTACAAGAGACCCAGTACTTC	CASSEAHPSGLQETQYF
.	TRBV6-5	TRBJ1-5	.	TGTGCCAGCAGTTACTCGGGGAGTGGCAATCAGCCCCAGCATTTT	CASSYSGSGNQPQHF
.	TRBV2	TRBJ1-4	.	TGTGCCAGCCTGGGACATCAGGAGGATGAAAAACTGTTTTTT	CASLGHQEDEKLFF
.	TRBV7-2	TRBJ1-5	.	TGTGCCAGCAGCTTAGGTGAGAATCAGCCCCAGCATTTT	CASSLGENQPQHF
.	TRBV20-1	TRBJ2-5	TRBD2	TGCAGTGCTAGTTTACCGACTAGCGGACAAGAGACCCAGTACTTC	CSASLPTSGQETQYF
.	TRBV19	TRBJ2-5	TRBD2	TGTGCCAGTAGTATAGCTGGGACTACCCCTCAAGAGACCCAGTACTTC	CASSIAGTTPQETQYF
.	TRBV6-1	TRBJ1-2	TRBD1	TGTGCCAGCAGTGAAATAGCTTTCGGACAGGGAGAATACTATGGCTACACCTTC	CASSEIAFGQGEYYGYTF
.	TRBV9	TRBJ2-3	.	TGTGCCAGCAGCGTAGGGGGAGGTCCAGTCTCGGGCACAGATACGCAGTATTTT	CASSVGGGPVSGTDTQYF
.	TRBV6-6	TRBJ2-1	TRBD2	TGTGCCAGCACCCTAGCGGGAGGGGACAATGAGCAGTTCTTC	CASTLAGGDNEQFF
.	TRBV6-5	TRBJ2-1	.	TGTGCCAGCAGTTCCTCAGGGGAGGGGGGCGAGCAGTTCTTC	CASSSSGEGGEQFF
.	TRBV19	TRBJ1-4	TRBD1	TGTGCCAGTAGTATCGCGGCAGGGGGACCAAAACTGTTTTTT	CASSIAAGGPKLFF
.	TRBV27	TRBJ1-5	.	TGTGCCAGCAGTTTATCTTTCAACAATCAGCCCCAGCATTTT	CASSLSFNNQPQHF
few	TRBV7-2	TRBJ2-7	TRBD2	TGTGCCAGCAGCGAGACTAGCGGACTTGTCGACGAGCAGTACTTC	CASSETSGLVDEQYF
few	TRBV6-2/TRBV6-3	TRBJ2-7	TRBD2	TGTGCCAGCAGTTCAGGACTAGCGGGTTACTCCTACGAGCAGTACTTC	CASSSGLAGYSYEQYF
.	TRBV9	TRBJ1-2	TRBD1	TGTGCCAGCAGCCAGGGACAGGGTGATGGCTACACCTTC	CASSQGQGDGYTF
.	TRBV19	TRBJ1-5	.	TGTGCCAGTAGTATTGGTGCTCGGAGCAATCAGCCCCAGCATTTT	CASSIGARSNQPQHF
.	TRBV19	TRBJ2-5	.	TGTGCCAGTAGTATAAGACAGGAAGAGACCCAGTACTTC	CASSIRQEETQYF
.	TRBV6-2/TRBV6-3	TRBJ2-3	.	TGTGCCAGCAGTTACTCCGGGGGAGACGATACGCAGTATTTT	CASSYSGGDDTQYF
.	TRBV5-6	TRBJ1-4	.	TGTGCCAGCAGCCCAGGGGTGCGAAATGAAAAACTGTTTTTT	CASSPGVRNEKLFF
.	TRBV24-1	TRBJ2-1	TRBD2	TGTGCCACCAGTGACGGACTAGCGGGACTTTACAATGAGCAGTTCTTC	CATSDGLAGLYNEQFF
.	TRBV11-2	TRBJ2-1	TRBD2	TGTGCCAGCAGCCGCAGAACTAGCGGGATAGACAATGAGCAGTTCTTC	CASSRRTSGIDNEQFF
.	TRBV10-3	TRBJ2-3	TRBD2	TGTGCCATCAGTGAATCTATGGCGGGAGGGACAGATACGCAGTATTTT	CAISESMAGGTDTQYF
.	TRBV5-8	TRBJ2-1	TRBD2	TGTGCCAGCAGCTTGGCCCTAGCGGCCATCTACAATGAGCAGTTCTTC	CASSLALAAIYNEQFF
.	TRBV29-1	TRBJ1-2	TRBD1	TGCAGCGTTCAAGGGACAGGGAGATTGTGGATCTATGGCTACACCTTC	CSVQGTGRLWIYGYTF
.	TRBV24-1	TRBJ2-5	TRBD1	TGTGCCACCAGTGATTTCAACAGGGGGAGAGAGACCCAGTACTTC	CATSDFNRGRETQYF
.	TRBV19	TRBJ2-3	.	TGTGCCAGTAGTATCGGTGATACGCAGTATTTT	CASSIGDTQYF
.	TRBV6-1	TRBJ2-7	.	TGTGCCAGCAGTGAAGCGTTGGGGGGATGGTACGAGCAGTACTTC	CASSEALGGWYEQYF
.	TRBV5-1	TRBJ2-7	.	TGCGCCAGCAGCTTGGCCGGTGGGAGGCTCGACGAGCAGTACTTC	CASSLAGGRLDEQYF
.	TRBV6-5	TRBJ1-1	.	TGTGCCAGCAGTTACTCTTGGGACACAAACACTGAAGCTTTCTTT	CASSYSWDTNTEAFF
.	TRBV12-3/TRBV12-4	TRBJ1-5	.	TGTGCCAGCACGGGGTGGAGCAATCAGCCCCAGCATTTT	CASTGWSNQPQHF
.	TRBV5-4	TRBJ2-7	TRBD2	TGTGCCAGCAGCCTCCCGGGACTAGCGGGAACCTACGAGCAGTACTTC	CASSLPGLAGTYEQYF
.	TRBV5-4	TRBJ1-1	.	TGTGCCAGCAGCTTGGCCGGAGCGAACACTGAAGCTTTCTTT	CASSLAGANTEAFF
.	TRBV7-9	TRBJ2-1	.	TGTGCCAGCAGCTCCCAACCCGGGGGTGGGCAGTTCTTC	CASSSQPGGGQFF
.	TRBV7-3	TRBJ2-1	.	TGTGCCAGCAGCCCCGGACATATCTCCTACAATGAGCAGTTCTTC	CASSPGHISYNEQFF
.	TRBV5-5	TRBJ2-7	TRBD1	TGTGCCAGCAGCGGGACAGGCTACGAGCAGTACTTC	CASSGTGYEQYF
many	TRBV28	TRBJ1-2	.	TGTGCCAGCAGTGGCGGGGATTACTATGGCTACACCTTC	CASSGGDYYGYTF
few	TRBV3-1/TRBV3-2	TRBJ2-7	TRBD1	TGTGCCAGCAGCTCCGGGACAGGGGGAATCTACGAGCAGTACTTC	CASSSGTGGIYEQYF
.	TRBV7-2	TRBJ2-1	TRBD2	TGTGCCAGCAGCTTAGAAGCACTAGCGATTTACAATGAGCAGTTCTTC	CASSLEALAIYNEQFF
.	TRBV30	TRBJ2-7	.	TGTGCCTGGAGGCCTACCTATACCTACGAGCAGTACTTC	CAWRPTYTYEQYF
.	TRBV6-5	TRBJ2-5	.	TGTGCCAGTTGGGGCAGGAGGGTGGGGACCCAGTACTTC	CASWGRRVGTQYF
.	TRBV11-1	TRBJ2-7	TRBD2	TGTGCCAGCAGCCCCCTTGGACTAGCGGGAAGGGGCGAGCAGTACTTC	CASSPLGLAGRGEQYF
.	TRBV7-8	TRBJ2-3	.	TGTGCCAGCAGCCTTAGACTAGCAGATACGCAGTATTTT	CASSLRLADTQYF
.	TRBV11-2	TRBJ2-7	.	TGTGCCAGCAGCTTATCGGGGTACGAGCAGTACTTC	CASSLSGYEQYF
once	TRBV3-1/TRBV3-2	TRBJ1-5	.	TGTGCCAGCAGCCAAGATCTGATGGGGGCGGCGGAGCCCCAGCATTTT	CASSQDLMGAAEPQHF
.	TRBV5-1	TRBJ2-4	TRBD2	TGCGCCAGCAGCTTGGAGGGAGGGCTAGTCAAAAACATTCAGTACTTC	CASSLEGGLVKNIQYF
once	TRBV19	TRBJ1-2	TRBD1	TGTGCCAGTAGCGTACCGGGACAGGGTTGGGGCTACACCTTC	CASSVPGQGWGYTF